A single sample gave rise to the 30 T cell receptor beta chains below, sequenced in a study of cytomegalovirus exposure and HLA in healthy donors. In the PCR, 60 Vbeta and 13 Jbeta primers were used. TCRdb's copy holds only in-frame clones and misses some; the assay was immunoSEQ multiplex PCR. The data contain 85,000 to 130,000 clones, roughly 70% of them singletons. The sample comprised PBMCs. These receptors all come from a male donor in good health and CMV-seropositive.

This clone is a singleton in its sample. V usage is TRBV27 and J usage is TRBJ1-5, with D perhaps matching TRBD1 (5 bases). Trimming shortened V by 6 bases and J by 2 bases, and 23 bases separated the two germline ends. Germline lookup yields CDR1 MNHEY and CDR2 SMNVEV (reference sequence). There are 18 residues in the CDR3. DNA for the CDR3: TGTGCCAGCAGACCTACGGGGGGAAGGGGCTTCGGCAATCAGCCCCAGCATTTT. Translating it yields CASRPTGGRGFGNQPQHF.

The chain couples TRBV6-5 to TRBJ2-7; 8 bases agree with TRBD2. V dropped 4 bases and J dropped 2; count of bases not matched to a gene: 7. The CDR3 contains 15 residues. Germline CDR1 and CDR2: MNHEY and SVGAGI. The CDR3 DNA is TGTGCCAGCAGTTTACTGGCGGGAGGTACCTACGAGCAGTACTTC. It yields the protein CASSLLAGGTYEQYF.

The rearrangement links TRBV7-9 to TRBJ2-7, with 7 bases that match TRBD2. The CDR3 spans 12 residues. Germline V gene sequence: CDR1 SEHNR, CDR2 FQNEAQ (reference sequence). J gave up 5 bases and V 4 bases, and 2 bases lay outside the gene matches. The DNA of the CDR3 is TGTGCCAGCAGCTGGGACTACCACGAGCAGTACTTC. Protein product: CASSWDYHEQYF.

The chain couples TRBV9 to TRBJ2-3; 11 bases map to TRBD1. The CDR3 sequence is 17 residues long. Germline CDR1 SGDLS, CDR2 YYNGEE. After removal of 4 bases from V and 4 bases from J, the junction contained 11 bases not matched to a gene. The CDR3 region is CASSPKRTGGSSDTQYF. DNA of the CDR3: TGTGCCAGCAGCCCGAAAAGGACAGGGGGCAGTTCAGATACGCAGTATTTT.

This clone has just a few counts. CDR3 sequence: CASSQGGQGADTQYF. The CDR3 nucleotides read TGCGCCAGCAGCCAAGGGGGGCAGGGCGCAGATACGCAGTATTTT. V usage is TRBV4-3 and J usage is TRBJ2-3; possible D gene TRBD1, 6 bases. The CDR3 loop spans 15 amino acids. Trimming removed 1 base at V and 4 bases at J, with 12 bases between. Germline CDR1 and CDR2: LGHNA and YSLEER.

The chain links TRBV5-4 to TRBJ2-3; TRBD2 might be the D (6 bases). CDR3 length: 14 amino acids. Germline V gene lookup returns CDR1 SGHNT and CDR2 YYREEE (reference sequence). Trimming took off 3 bases at V and 5 bases at J, with 13 bases between the two ends. The CDR3 nucleotides are TGTGCCAGCAGCTCGGGACTTAGAGGAGATACGCAGTATTTT. Protein sequence: CASSSGLRGDTQYF.

V usage is TRBV19 and J usage is TRBJ2-7; D might be TRBD1 (5 bases). Looked up from germline, CDR1 is LNHDA and CDR2 is SQIVND (reference sequence). V was clipped by 9 bases and J by 0 bases, with 12 bases between them. The CDR3 is 13 amino acids. CDR3: CASADTHSYEQYF. The DNA for the CDR3 is TGTGCCAGCGCGGACACCCACTCCTACGAGCAGTACTTC.

The chain is built from TRBV6-5 and TRBJ1-5; D is possibly TRBD1 (5 bases). With 2 bases removed from V and 2 bases from J, the gap between germline ends came to 10 bases. This CDR3 is 15 amino acids long. Per the germline V gene, CDR1 is MNHEY and CDR2 is SVGAGI. The CDR3 protein is CASSYDAGGNQPQHF. The CDR3 bases are TGTGCCAGCAGTTACGACGCGGGGGGCAATCAGCCCCAGCATTTT.

This clone was found once. The chain couples TRBV7-6 to TRBJ2-1, with D possibly TRBD1 on 5 matching bases. Trimming took 1 base from V and 9 from J, leaving 16 bases between them. The CDR3 is made up of 15 amino acids. CDR1 is SGHVS and CDR2 is FNYEAQ in the germline V gene. The chain's CDR3 is CASSLGLQGRAEQFF. The CDR3 DNA reads as TGTGCCAGCAGCTTAGGCCTTCAGGGCCGGGCTGAGCAGTTCTTC.

This sequence joins TRBV4-1 and TRBJ2-7; the match to TRBD2 covers 8 bases. The germline gives CDR1 MGHRA, CDR2 YSYEKL. This CDR3 contains 16 residues. V gave up 4 bases and J gave up 1 base; unmatched junction bases: 9. CDR3 in DNA: TGCGCCAGCAGCCCGCCCGGCGGGGGGCATTCCTACGAGCAGTACTTC. It encodes CASSPPGGGHSYEQYF.

This clone came up a few times. At one boundary the junction diverges from the germline segment, which might be a read error. The V gene is TRBV29-1, the J gene TRBJ1-2; D gene ambiguous. Per the germline V gene, CDR1 is SQVTM and CDR2 is ANQGSEA. The CDR3 is 12 amino acids. Written as DNA, the CDR3 is TGCAGCGTTCTCTCACCTAACTATGGCTACCCCTTC. It encodes CSVLSPNYGYPF.

The table lists this clone with a few counts. V is TRBV25-1 and J is TRBJ1-6, with 7 bases that match TRBD1. Losses at the gene ends were 5 bases for V and 6 bases for J; bases not matched to a gene: 13. The CDR3 loop spans 17 amino acids. Germline V gene lookup returns CDR1 MGHDK and CDR2 SYGVNS. CDR3 DNA sequence: TGTGCCAGCAGTCTAGCCACCATGACAGGGTTTAATTCACCCCTCCACTTT. Its protein is CASSLATMTGFNSPLHF.

This chain links TRBV7-2 with TRBJ1-2; 8 positions agree with TRBD1. Germline V gene data show CDR1 as SGHTA and CDR2 as FQGNSA. This CDR3 region has 14 residues. J gave up 7 bases and V 1 base, and 5 bases lay outside the gene matches. CDR3 coding DNA: TGTGCCAGCAGCTTAGGTTGGACAGGGTTTGGCTACACCTTC. Translated: CASSLGWTGFGYTF.

This clone was seen only once. The rearrangement links TRBV29-1 to TRBJ1-5, with a tentative D call TRBD1 (6 bases). The CDR3 is made up of 14 amino acids. Germline V CDR1 and CDR2: SQVTM, ANQGSEA. V lost 4 bases and J 6 bases, leaving 16 bases between the germline ends. The CDR3 protein is CSVVGGTRGQPQHF. The CDR3 DNA follows: TGCAGCGTTGTTGGCGGAACCAGGGGTCAGCCCCAGCATTTT.

This clone has just one count. The CDR3 DNA sequence: TGTGCCAGCAGTACCCTGACAGGGAAGACTGAAGCTTTCTTT. Protein: CASSTLTGKTEAFF. The J gene is TRBJ1-1, the V gene TRBV27; 7 bases align to TRBD1. This CDR3 region has 14 residues. J lost 5 bases, V lost 5 bases, and 8 bases had no gene match. Germline V lookup: CDR1 MNHEY, CDR2 SMNVEV (reference sequence).

V and J are TRBV19 and TRBJ2-2; 13 bases map to TRBD2. V lost 8 bases to trimming and J lost 6 bases; unmatched junction nucleotides: 3. This CDR3 spans 14 amino acids. The germline V gene has CDR1 LNHDA and CDR2 SQIVND (reference sequence). Here the CDR3 DNA reads TGTGCCAGTTCGACTAGCGGGGGGCCCGGGGAGCTGTTTTTT. Protein sequence: CASSTSGGPGELFF.

To note about this clone: This specimen includes other DNA sequences encoding the same CDR3. V gene TRBV7-6 combines with J gene TRBJ2-7, with 12 bases matching TRBD1. CDR1 and CDR2 (germline): SGHVS, FNYEAQ. V dropped 1 base and J dropped 2; count of bases not matched to a gene: 3. The CDR3 totals 16 residues. CDR3 coding DNA: TGTGCCAGCAGCTTAGGGGGACAGGGGGCGACCTACGAGCAGTACTTC. Translation: CASSLGGQGATYEQYF.

V and J are TRBV6-1 and TRBJ2-7; 8 bases match TRBD1. The CDR3 extends over 14 amino acids. Germline V gives CDR1 MNHNS, CDR2 SASEGT. Trimming cost V 4 bases and J 1 base; bases outside gene matches: 3. CDR3 bases: TGTGCCAGCAGTGTCCGGGACAGGTCCTACGAGCAGTACTTC. It is translated as CASSVRDRSYEQYF.

The rearrangement links TRBV28 to TRBJ2-4; perhaps TRBD1 as D (5 bases). Germline-derived CDR1 and CDR2 are MDHEN and SYDVKM. This CDR3 has 15 residues. The V gene lost 1 base and the J gene lost 5 bases, with 12 bases spanning the gap. This CDR3 is CASSLLGPAQNIQYF. The CDR3, as DNA: TGTGCCAGCAGTTTATTGGGGCCAGCTCAAAACATTCAGTACTTC.

The chain employs TRBV5-6 and TRBJ1-5; the match to TRBD1 covers 8 bases. The V gene's germline CDR1 is SGHDT and CDR2 YYEEEE. The CDR3 extends over 16 amino acids. The J segment lost 3 bases and the V segment lost 2 bases, leaving 7 bases of the junction unmatched. The CDR3 DNA is TGTGCCAGCAGCTTAATGGGACAGGCGGACAATCAGCCCCAGCATTTT. It translates to CASSLMGQADNQPQHF.

The chain is built from TRBV28 and TRBJ2-3; 9 nucleotides line up with TRBD2. Germline CDR1 and CDR2: MDHEN and SYDVKM. V lost 3 bases, J lost 5 bases, and 6 bases stayed unmatched. The CDR3 length is 15 residues. In DNA form, the CDR3 reads TGTGCCAGCAGTTTGTTTAGCGGGGGAAGAGATACGCAGTATTTT. It encodes CASSLFSGGRDTQYF.

The rearrangement links TRBV5-8 to TRBJ2-1; TRBD2 agrees at 10 bases. Trimming at V came to 0 bases and at J to 5 bases, leaving 11 bases not matched to a gene. CDR3 size: 18 residues. Germline assignment: CDR1 SGHTS and CDR2 YDEGEE. The CDR3 DNA reads as TGTGCCAGCAGCTTGGGGTATAGCGGGAGGCTCACACACAATGAGCAGTTCTTC. Translation: CASSLGYSGRLTHNEQFF.

The DNA for the CDR3 is TGTGCCAGTAGTAACAGAAGAGAGCAGTACTTC. Residues: CASSNRREQYF. The chain has TRBV19 and TRBJ2-7; D remains unclear. With 4 bases removed from V and 7 bases from J, the gap between germline ends came to 8 bases. The CDR3 has 11 amino acids. Germline V gene sequence: CDR1 LNHDA, CDR2 SQIVND (reference sequence). The entire variable domain, with the rest obtained from reference TRBV19 and TRBJ2-7, is as follows: DGGITQSPKYLFRKEGQNVTLSCEQNLNHDAMYWYRQDPGQGLRLIYYSQIVNDFQKGDIAEGYSVSREKKESFPLTVTSAQKNPTAFYLCASSNRREQYFGPGTRLTVT.

This sequence joins TRBV2 and TRBJ2-1; TRBD1 might be the D (5 bases). The CDR3 loop spans 14 amino acids. CDR1 is SNHLY and CDR2 is FYNNEI in the germline V gene. V gave up 6 bases and J gave up 6 bases, with 15 bases separating them. The CDR3, as DNA: TGTGCCAGCAGAGACGCCAGGGTGGGCAATGAGCAGTTCTTC. This sequence encodes CASRDARVGNEQFF.

This chain uses TRBV2 with TRBJ2-1; weak D call: TRBD1 (7 bases). V lost 2 bases, J lost 5 bases, and 13 bases lay in between. The CDR3 loop spans 15 amino acids. Germline V lookup: CDR1 SNHLY, CDR2 FYNNEI. The CDR3 nucleotides are TGTGCCAGCAGTGAATCGGAGGGGGCGCACAATGAGCAGTTCTTC. This gives the protein CASSESEGAHNEQFF.

Here the CDR3 DNA reads TGTGCCAGCAGTTTTATTGGACAAACCACAGATACGCAGTATTTT. It encodes CASSFIGQTTDTQYF. The V gene is TRBV28, the J gene TRBJ2-3; D perhaps matches TRBD1 (5 bases). The V gene's germline CDR1 is MDHEN and CDR2 SYDVKM. Trimming pared 3 bases from V and 2 bases from J, leaving 12 bases between. CDR3 length: 15 residues.

The sample holds one count of this clone. Within the sample, other DNA sequences also encode this same CDR3. The V call is TRBV28, the J call TRBJ2-5; 13 bases are shared with TRBD2. In germline, CDR1 is MDHEN, CDR2 SYDVKM. CDR3 length: 15 residues. Trimming cost V 6 bases and J 5 bases; bases outside gene matches: 6. CDR3 sequence reads: CASSPGTSGAETQYF. The CDR3 coding sequence is TGTGCCAGCAGCCCTGGGACTAGCGGGGCGGAGACCCAGTACTTC.

The CDR3 nucleotides are TGTGCCAGCAGCTTGAGTTCGACTAGCGGGGGTGGGGAGCAGTACTTC. It translates to CASSLSSTSGGGEQYF. The J gene is TRBJ2-7, the V gene TRBV7-2; 12 bases map to TRBD2. Germline V CDR1 and CDR2: SGHTA, FQGNSA. The CDR3 covers 16 residues. V was pared by 3 bases and J by 7 bases, with 10 bases of the junction left unmatched.

The chain uses TRBV7-6 and TRBJ2-7; TRBD1 agrees at 9 bases. The J segment lost 5 bases and the V segment lost 1 base, leaving 21 bases of the junction unmatched. CDR1 and CDR2 (germline): SGHVS, FNYEAQ. The CDR3 runs to 20 residues. In DNA form, the CDR3 reads TGTGCCAGCAGCTTAGTCCCCCCAGGAAATCCGGGACAGGGCCTCAACGAGCAGTACTTC. This codes for CASSLVPPGNPGQGLNEQYF.

J is TRBJ2-2 and V is TRBV9, with 7 bases lining up with TRBD1. This CDR3 is built from 15 residues. With 1 base clipped from V and 0 bases from J, the junction kept 0 bases outside the gene matches. Germline V gene sequence: CDR1 SGDLS, CDR2 YYNGEE. As DNA, the CDR3 is TGTGCCAGCAGCGTACAGGGGGCGAACACCGGGGAGCTGTTTTTT. Encoded protein: CASSVQGANTGELFF.